The subject of this entry is one T cell receptor (beta chain). Germline CDR1 SNHLY, CDR2 FYNNEI. V gave up 6 bases and J gave up 6 bases; unmatched junction bases: 12. The CDR3 is 15 amino acids. The data belong to a study of blood T cell repertoires in COVID-19. The wider study: In each case, the material was cDNA or gDNA derived from T cells, B-cell-depleted T cells, or PBMCs.

In the authors' methods: Reference gene primer amplification gave estimated nucleated cell counts. The method was immunoSEQ multiplex PCR; TCRdb's version includes in-frame clones alone and lacks a portion of them. For V, J and clone size, that table is used; D and trimming come from the DNA. The sample contains around 150,000 clones, 80% to 90% of which appear only once. Material for sequencing was peripheral blood. V gene TRBV2 combines with J gene TRBJ1-1, with 8 bases fitting TRBD1. This TCR was sampled from a man in his 60s with acute or convalescent COVID-19. The CDR3 reads CASRDRDRRQAEAFF. In DNA form, the CDR3 reads TGTGCCAGCAGGGACCGGGACAGGAGACAGGCTGAAGCTTTCTTT.